This TCR beta chain was documented in a study of OX40 agonist ivuxolimab in advanced cancers. Study summary: Across the patients, intravenous ivuxolimab was delivered every 2 weeks at 0.01 to 10 mg/kg.

Baseline, cycle 4 day 1, and cycle 7 day 1 were the blood sampling points. V dropped 4 bases and J dropped 6; count of bases not matched to a gene: 10. CDR3 length: 14 residues. Germline CDR1 is SGHRS and CDR2 is YFSETQ. As to this clone: What it binds is not known.

General study results and limits: In CD8+ T cells, expanded clones were on average more numerous than in CD4+. The study observed clonal expansion of CD4+ and CD8+ blood T cells by week 6 at 0.1 to 3.0 mg/kg.

The method was immunoSEQ multiplex PCR; TCRdb's version includes in-frame clones alone and lacks a portion of them. This table holds tens of thousands of clones, approximately 92% found once. Sequencing used CD4+ or CD8+ T cells sorted from blood, obtained in a trial of the OX40 agonist ivuxolimab. The sequence derives from an adult with an advanced solid tumor such as melanoma, head and neck, liver or kidney cancer. The chain recombines TRBV5-1 with TRBJ2-7, with TRBD1 matching over 7 bases. CDR3 bases: TGCGCCAGCAGCCCGTCCGGACAGGCCATCGAGCAGTACTTC. Translating it yields CASSPSGQAIEQYF. The entire variable domain, with the rest obtained from reference TRBV5-1 and TRBJ2-7, is as follows: KAGVTQTPRYLIKTRGQQVTLSCSPISGHRSVSWYQQTPGQGLQFLFEYFSETQRNKGNFPGRFSGRQFSNSRSEMNVSTLELGDSALYLCASSPSGQAIEQYFGPGTRLTVT.